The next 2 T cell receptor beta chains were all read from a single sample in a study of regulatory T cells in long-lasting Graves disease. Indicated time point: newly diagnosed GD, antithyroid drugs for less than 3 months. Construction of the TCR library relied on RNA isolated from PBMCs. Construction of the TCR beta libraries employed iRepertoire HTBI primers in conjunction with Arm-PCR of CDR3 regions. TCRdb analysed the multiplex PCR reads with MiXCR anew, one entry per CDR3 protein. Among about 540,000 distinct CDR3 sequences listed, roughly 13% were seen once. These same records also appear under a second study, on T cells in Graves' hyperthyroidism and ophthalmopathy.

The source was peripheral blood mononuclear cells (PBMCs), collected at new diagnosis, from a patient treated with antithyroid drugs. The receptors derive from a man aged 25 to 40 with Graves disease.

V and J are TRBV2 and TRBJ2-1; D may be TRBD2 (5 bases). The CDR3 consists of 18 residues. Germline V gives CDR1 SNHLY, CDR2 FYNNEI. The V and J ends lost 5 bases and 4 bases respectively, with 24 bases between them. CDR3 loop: CASSYSLSTRVRYNEQFF. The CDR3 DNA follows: TGTGCCAGCAGTTACTCACTCTCGACGAGGGTGAGGTACAATGAGCAGTTCTTC.

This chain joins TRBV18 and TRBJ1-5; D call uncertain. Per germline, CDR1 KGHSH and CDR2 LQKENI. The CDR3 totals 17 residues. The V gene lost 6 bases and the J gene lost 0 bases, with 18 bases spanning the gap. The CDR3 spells CASSPYTTDYSNQPQHF. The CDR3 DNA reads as TGTGCCAGCTCCCCTTATACGACGGACTATAGCAATCAGCCCCAGCATTTT.